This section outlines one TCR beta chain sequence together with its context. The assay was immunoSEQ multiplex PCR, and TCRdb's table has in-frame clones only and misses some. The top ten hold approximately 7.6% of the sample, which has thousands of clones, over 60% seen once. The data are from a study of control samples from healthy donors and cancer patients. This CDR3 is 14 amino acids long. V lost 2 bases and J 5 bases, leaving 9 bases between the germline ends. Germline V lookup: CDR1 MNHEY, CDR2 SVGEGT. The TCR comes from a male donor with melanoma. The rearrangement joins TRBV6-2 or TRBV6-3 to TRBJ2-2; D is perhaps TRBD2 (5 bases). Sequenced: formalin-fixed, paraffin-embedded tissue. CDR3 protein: CASSYEGWTGELFF. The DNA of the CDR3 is TGTGCCAGCAGTTACGAGGGTTGGACCGGGGAGCTGTTTTTT.